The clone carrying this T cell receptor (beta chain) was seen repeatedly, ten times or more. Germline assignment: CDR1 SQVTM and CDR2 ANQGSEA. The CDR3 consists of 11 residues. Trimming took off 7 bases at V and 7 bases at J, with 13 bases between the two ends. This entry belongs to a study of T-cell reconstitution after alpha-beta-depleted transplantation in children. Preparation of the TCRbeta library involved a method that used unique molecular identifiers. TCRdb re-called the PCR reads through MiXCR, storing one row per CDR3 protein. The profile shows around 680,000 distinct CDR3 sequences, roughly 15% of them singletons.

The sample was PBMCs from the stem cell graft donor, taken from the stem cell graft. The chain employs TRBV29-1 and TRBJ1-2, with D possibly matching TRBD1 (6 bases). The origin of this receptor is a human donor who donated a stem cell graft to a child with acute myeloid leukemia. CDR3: CSADGQSGYTF. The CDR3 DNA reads TGCAGCGCCGACGGACAGTCTGGCTACACCTTC.